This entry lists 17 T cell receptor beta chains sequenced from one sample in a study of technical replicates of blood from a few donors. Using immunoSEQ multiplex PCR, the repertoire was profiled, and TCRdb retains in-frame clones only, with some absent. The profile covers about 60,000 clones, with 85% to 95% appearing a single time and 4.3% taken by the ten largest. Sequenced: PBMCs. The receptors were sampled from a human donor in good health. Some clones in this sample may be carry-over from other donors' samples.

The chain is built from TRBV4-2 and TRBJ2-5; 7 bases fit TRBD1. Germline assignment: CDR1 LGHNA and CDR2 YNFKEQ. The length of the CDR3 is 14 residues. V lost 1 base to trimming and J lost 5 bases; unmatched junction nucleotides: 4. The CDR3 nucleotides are TGTGCCAGCAGCCAAGGATTAGGGGGCGAGACCCAGTACTTC. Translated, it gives CASSQGLGGETQYF.

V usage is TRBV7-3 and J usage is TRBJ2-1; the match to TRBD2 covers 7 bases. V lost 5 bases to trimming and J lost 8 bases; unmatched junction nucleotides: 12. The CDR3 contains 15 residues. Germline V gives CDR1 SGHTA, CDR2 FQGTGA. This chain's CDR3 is CASSPLGGGSDEQFF. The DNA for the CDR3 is TGTGCCAGCAGCCCTCTGGGCGGGGGTAGCGATGAGCAGTTCTTC.

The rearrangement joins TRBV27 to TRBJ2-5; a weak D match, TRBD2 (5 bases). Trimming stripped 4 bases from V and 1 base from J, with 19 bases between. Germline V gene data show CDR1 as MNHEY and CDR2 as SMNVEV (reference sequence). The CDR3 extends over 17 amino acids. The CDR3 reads CASSSVAQNRFQETQYF. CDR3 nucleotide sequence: TGTGCCAGCAGTTCCGTAGCGCAAAACCGATTCCAAGAGACCCAGTACTTC.

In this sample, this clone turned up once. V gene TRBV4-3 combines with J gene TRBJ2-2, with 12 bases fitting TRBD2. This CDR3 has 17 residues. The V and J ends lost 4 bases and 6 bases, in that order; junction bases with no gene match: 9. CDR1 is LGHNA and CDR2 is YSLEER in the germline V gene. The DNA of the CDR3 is TGCGCCAGCAGCCTCCGTGGGTCTAGCGGGAGGGCCGGGGAGCTGTTTTTT. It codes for CASSLRGSSGRAGELFF.

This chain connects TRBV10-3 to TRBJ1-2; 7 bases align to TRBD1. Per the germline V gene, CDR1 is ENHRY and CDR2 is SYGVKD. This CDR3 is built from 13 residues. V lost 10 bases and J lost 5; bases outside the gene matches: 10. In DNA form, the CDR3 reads TGTGCCACCGGCACTGCAGGGGGGTATGGCTACACCTTC. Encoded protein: CATGTAGGYGYTF.

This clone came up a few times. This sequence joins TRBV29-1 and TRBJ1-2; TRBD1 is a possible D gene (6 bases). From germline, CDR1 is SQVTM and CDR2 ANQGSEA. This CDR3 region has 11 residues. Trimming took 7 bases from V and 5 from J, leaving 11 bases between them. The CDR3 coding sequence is TGCAGCGGTGTGGGGACATATGGCTACACCTTC. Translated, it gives CSGVGTYGYTF.

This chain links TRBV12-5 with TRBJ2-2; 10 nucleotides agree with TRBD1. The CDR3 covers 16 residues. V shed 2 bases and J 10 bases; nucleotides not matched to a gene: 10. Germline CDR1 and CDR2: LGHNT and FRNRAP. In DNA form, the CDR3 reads TGTGCTAGTGGTTTGTGGGTCGGGACAGGGGCGACGGAGCTGTTTTTT. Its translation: CASGLWVGTGATELFF.

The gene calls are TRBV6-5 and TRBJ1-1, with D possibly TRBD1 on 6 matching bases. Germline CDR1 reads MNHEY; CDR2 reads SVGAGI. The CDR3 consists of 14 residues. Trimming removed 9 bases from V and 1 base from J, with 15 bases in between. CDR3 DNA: TGTGCCAGTACTGGGGGGGGCCAGAACACTGAAGCTTTCTTT. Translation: CASTGGGQNTEAFF.

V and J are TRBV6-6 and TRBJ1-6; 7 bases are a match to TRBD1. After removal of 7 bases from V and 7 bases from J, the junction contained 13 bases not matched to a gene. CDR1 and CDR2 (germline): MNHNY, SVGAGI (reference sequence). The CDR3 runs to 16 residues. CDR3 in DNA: TGTGCCAGCACTTCCGAAAGACAGGGATTCAATTCACCCCTCCACTTT. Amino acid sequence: CASTSERQGFNSPLHF.

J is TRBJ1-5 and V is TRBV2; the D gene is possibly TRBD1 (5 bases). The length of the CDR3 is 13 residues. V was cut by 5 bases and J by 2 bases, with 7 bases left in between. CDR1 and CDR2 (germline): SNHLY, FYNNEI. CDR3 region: CASSQGGNQPQHF. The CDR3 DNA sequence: TGTGCCAGCAGTCAGGGTGGCAATCAGCCCCAGCATTTT.

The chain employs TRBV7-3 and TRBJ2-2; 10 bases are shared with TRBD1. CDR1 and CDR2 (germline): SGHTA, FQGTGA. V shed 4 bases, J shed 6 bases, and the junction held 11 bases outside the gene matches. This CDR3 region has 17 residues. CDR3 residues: CASSSGPGQGKAGELFF. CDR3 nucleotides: TGTGCCAGCAGCTCGGGCCCGGGACAGGGGAAAGCCGGGGAGCTGTTTTTT.

The CDR3 reads CASSPGLAGDEQFF. The CDR3 DNA reads as TGTGCCAGCAGCCCGGGACTAGCAGGCGATGAGCAGTTCTTC. This chain joins TRBV7-6 and TRBJ2-1; 9 bases match TRBD2. The trim removed 5 bases at V and 8 bases at J, leaving 7 bases unmatched. The CDR3 is 14 residues long. The germline V gene encodes CDR1 SGHVS and CDR2 FNYEAQ.

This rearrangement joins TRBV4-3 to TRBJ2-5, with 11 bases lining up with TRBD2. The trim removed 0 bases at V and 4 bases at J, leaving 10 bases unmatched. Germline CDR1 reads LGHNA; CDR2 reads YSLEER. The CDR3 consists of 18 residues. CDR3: CASSQDLPTSGMIETQYF. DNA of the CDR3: TGCGCCAGCAGCCAAGATCTGCCGACTAGCGGGATGATAGAGACCCAGTACTTC.

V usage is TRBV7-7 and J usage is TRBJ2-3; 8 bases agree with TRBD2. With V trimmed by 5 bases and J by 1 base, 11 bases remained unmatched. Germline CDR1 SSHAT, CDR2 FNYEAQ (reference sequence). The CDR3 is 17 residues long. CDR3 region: CASSRSARGVGTDTQYF. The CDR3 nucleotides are TGTGCCAGCAGCCGCTCGGCGCGGGGGGTCGGCACAGATACGCAGTATTTT.

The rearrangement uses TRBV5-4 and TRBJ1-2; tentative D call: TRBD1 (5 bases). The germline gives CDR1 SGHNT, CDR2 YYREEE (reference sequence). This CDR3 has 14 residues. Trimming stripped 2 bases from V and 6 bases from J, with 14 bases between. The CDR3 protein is CASSLPMQGNGYTF. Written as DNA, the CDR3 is TGTGCCAGCAGCTTACCGATGCAGGGTAATGGCTACACCTTC.

For the CDR3, the DNA is TGCGCCAGCAGCGGCGGGACTAGCGGGAGGGCCGAGGAGCAGTTCTTC. It codes for CASSGGTSGRAEEQFF. This chain uses TRBV5-1 with TRBJ2-1, with 16 positions matching TRBD2. Germline values: CDR1 SGHRS, CDR2 YFSETQ. With V trimmed by 4 bases and J by 10 bases, 8 bases remained unmatched. The CDR3 is 16 amino acids.

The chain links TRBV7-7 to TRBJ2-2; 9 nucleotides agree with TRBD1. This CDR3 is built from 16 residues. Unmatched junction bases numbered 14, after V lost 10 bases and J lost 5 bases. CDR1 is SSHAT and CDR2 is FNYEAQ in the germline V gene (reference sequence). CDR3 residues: CAIPRFDRGGTGELFF. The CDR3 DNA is TGTGCCATCCCAAGATTCGACAGGGGGGGGACCGGGGAGCTGTTTTTT.